The sequence of this T cell receptor beta chain was determined in a study of blood T cell repertoires in COVID-19. Germline V gene data show CDR1 as SGHVS and CDR2 as FNYEAQ. The CDR3 is made up of 14 amino acids. Between the trimmed V and J ends, which lost 4 bases and 2 bases, there was a span of 12 bases. The data were produced by immunoSEQ multiplex PCR, yet TCRdb's version contains in-frame clones alone and is incomplete. The data hold fewer than 100,000 clones, with around 84% observed a single time. The chain couples TRBV7-6 to TRBJ2-7, with D possibly being TRBD1 (7 bases). This clonotype originated in a woman aged 50 to 60 with acute or convalescent COVID-19. The sequencing sample was made of peripheral blood. The DNA of the CDR3 is TGTGCCAGCAGCTACAGGGGACTTCCCTACGAGCAGTACTTC. Translating gives CASSYRGLPYEQYF.